Listed below are T cell receptor beta chains from one sample, sequenced in a study of monozygotic twins with cystic fibrosis. This table comes from immunoSEQ multiplex PCR, and its TCRdb copy is limited to in-frame clones, with some not included. This table holds about 14,000 clones, approximately 92% found once. Sequenced material: blood. These receptors all stem from a girl aged 2 to 10 with cystic fibrosis. Each CDR3 is given without its conserved first and last residue. The order of the fields is J gene, V gene, CDR3 protein.

TRBJ2-7 TRBV27 ASSLYGQGHYEQY
TRBJ1-1 TRBV7-9 ASSSYRGKNTEAF
TRBJ1-2 TRBV4-1 ASSPAPGGGGYT
TRBJ2-7 TRBV28 ASSFELRTPAYEQY
TRBJ2-5 TRBV5-5 ASSDHRGAGETQY
TRBJ1-2 TRBV28 ASSFISGAKST
TRBJ1-5 TRBV7-2 ASSLATGSDQPQH
TRBJ1-4 TRBV4-1 ASSHSREGFYLEEKLF
TRBJ2-7 TRBV27 ASSLVSGAGYEQY
TRBJ1-1 TRBV25-1 ASSDNWGAF
TRBJ2-7 TRBV7-2 ASSRERGSSYEQY
TRBJ2-7 TRBV21-1 ASSKVTGGSYEQY
TRBJ1-4 TRBV5-1 ASSPGTGTGKLF
TRBJ2-7 TRBV6-5 ASSYAGGSYEQY
TRBJ2-1 TRBV19 ASSIVAHNEQF
TRBJ2-1 TRBV4-3 ASSPGAFYNEQF
TRBJ2-3 TRBV13 ASSLGLGSTDTQY
TRBJ2-7 TRBV5-6 ASSSAGLWSGEQY
TRBJ1-1 TRBV5-1 ASSLVGQNTEAF
TRBJ2-5 TRBV14 ASSQGRTSGYQGTQY
TRBJ2-1 TRBV6-1 ASRGLAGTYNEQF
TRBJ1-1 TRBV28 ASSLRGTEAF
TRBJ2-7 TRBV18 ASSSEPYEQY
TRBJ2-7 TRBV4-1 ASSQDLGLAGDYEQY
TRBJ2-1 TRBV10-3 AISDIGNEQF
TRBJ1-5 TRBV5-1 ASSSDGVGYQPQH
TRBJ2-3 TRBV5-1 ASSLNNYPGLAGTDTQY
TRBJ1-1 TRBV10-3 AISEGPGDTEAF
TRBJ1-1 TRBV11-2 ASSLDLFDRGAF
TRBJ2-7 TRBV19 ASSTTGTKDEQY
TRBJ1-5 TRBV2 ASTPGDSNQPQH
TRBJ1-3 TRBV27 ASSLYSARPGNTIY
TRBJ1-2 TRBV10-3 AIRDRGRWYGYT
TRBJ1-2 TRBV27 ASSWSDPGQGHGYT
TRBJ2-5 TRBV5-4 ASSLGGERQETQY
TRBJ2-7 TRBV14 ASSQVGRPGEQY
TRBJ2-3 TRBV9 ASSVDASSGTDTQY
TRBJ2-7 TRBV12-5 ASGPLNEQY
TRBJ1-1 TRBV5-6 ASRDVSGNTEAF
TRBJ2-7 TRBV21-1 ALRSSYEQY
TRBJ1-1 TRBV6-4 ASSPDGHTEAF
TRBJ1-1 TRBV27 ASSFNPGGTEAF
TRBJ1-1 TRBV6-5 ASRIKLNTEAF
TRBJ2-7 TRBV28 ASSRVWGSFYEQY
TRBJ2-1 TRBV19 ASSGPGQGIRDEQF
TRBJ2-4 TRBV5-1 ASSLGQEDIQY
TRBJ2-1 TRBV7-6 ASSLEPVGTSGRRNEQF
TRBJ2-5 TRBV9 ASSGQGLAGVGETQY
TRBJ1-1 TRBV29-1 SVGAGHGTEAF
TRBJ2-1 TRBV12-5 ASEGSSYNEQF
TRBJ2-7 TRBV28 ASSLLLAGGPEQY
TRBJ1-5 TRBV7-6 ASSPIPHSNQPQH
TRBJ1-2 TRBV4-3 ASSGRGYGYT
TRBJ1-5 TRBV7-8 ASSLRPRWVRQPQH
TRBJ1-1 TRBV29-1 SVVLIENTEAF
TRBJ2-3 TRBV9 ASSGGSGTSTDTQY
TRBJ1-1 TRBV25-1 ASSEAGMNTEAF
TRBJ2-1 TRBV2 ASSPGLNPYNEQF
TRBJ1-2 TRBV7-8 ASSQSWKRT
TRBJ2-2 TRBV5-1 ASSGSGTRFPGELF